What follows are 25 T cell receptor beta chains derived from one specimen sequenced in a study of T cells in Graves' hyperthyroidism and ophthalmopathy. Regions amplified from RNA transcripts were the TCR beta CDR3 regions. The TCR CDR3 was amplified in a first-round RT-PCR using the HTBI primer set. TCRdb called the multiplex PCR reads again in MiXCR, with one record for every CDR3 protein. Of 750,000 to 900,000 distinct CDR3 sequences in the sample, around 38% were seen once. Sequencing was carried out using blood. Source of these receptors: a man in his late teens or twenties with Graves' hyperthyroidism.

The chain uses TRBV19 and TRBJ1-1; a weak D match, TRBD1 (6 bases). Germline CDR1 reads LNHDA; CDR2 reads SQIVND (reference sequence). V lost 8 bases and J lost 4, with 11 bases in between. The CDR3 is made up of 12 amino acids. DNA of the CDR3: TGTGCCAGTTCAGGGGAGGGCACTGAAGCTTTCTTT. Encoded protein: CASSGEGTEAFF.

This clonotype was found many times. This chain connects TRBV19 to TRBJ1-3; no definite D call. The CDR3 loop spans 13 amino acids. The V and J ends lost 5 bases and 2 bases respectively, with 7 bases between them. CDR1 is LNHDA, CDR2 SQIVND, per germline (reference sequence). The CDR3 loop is CASSWSAGNTIYF. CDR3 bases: TGTGCCAGTAGTTGGTCCGCTGGAAACACCATATATTTT.

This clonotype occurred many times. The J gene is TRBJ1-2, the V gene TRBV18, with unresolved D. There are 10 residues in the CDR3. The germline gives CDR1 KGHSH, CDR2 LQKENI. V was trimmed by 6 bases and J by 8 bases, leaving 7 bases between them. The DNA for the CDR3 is TGTGCCAGCTCGCGGAGAGGCTACACCTTC. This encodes CASSRRGYTF.

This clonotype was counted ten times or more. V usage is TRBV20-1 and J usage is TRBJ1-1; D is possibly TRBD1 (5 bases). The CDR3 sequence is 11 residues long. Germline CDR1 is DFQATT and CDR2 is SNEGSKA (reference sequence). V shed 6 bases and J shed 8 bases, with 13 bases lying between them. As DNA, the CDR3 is TGCAGTGCGGAAGCAGGGAGGGAAGCTTTCTTT. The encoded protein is CSAEAGREAFF.

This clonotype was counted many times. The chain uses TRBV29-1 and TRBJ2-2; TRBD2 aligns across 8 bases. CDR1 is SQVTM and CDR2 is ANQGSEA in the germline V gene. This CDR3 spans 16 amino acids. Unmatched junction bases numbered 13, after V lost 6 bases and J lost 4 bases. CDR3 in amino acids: CSVRGIPGLGTGELFF. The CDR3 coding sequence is TGCAGCGTGCGGGGTATACCGGGACTAGGCACCGGGGAGCTGTTTTTT.

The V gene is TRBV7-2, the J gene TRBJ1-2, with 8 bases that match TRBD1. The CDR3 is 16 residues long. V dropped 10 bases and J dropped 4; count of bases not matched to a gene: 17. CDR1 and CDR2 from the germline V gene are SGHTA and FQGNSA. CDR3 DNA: TGTGCCACGGTCGGGGACAGGTACCTACCAGGCTATGGCTACACCTTC. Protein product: CATVGDRYLPGYGYTF. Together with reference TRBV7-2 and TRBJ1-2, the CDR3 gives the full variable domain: GAGVSQSPSNKVTEKGKDVELRCDPISGHTALYWYRQSLGQGLEFLIYFQGNSAPDKSGLPSDRFSAERTGGSVSTLTIQRTQQEDSAVYLCATVGDRYLPGYGYTFGSGTRLTVV.

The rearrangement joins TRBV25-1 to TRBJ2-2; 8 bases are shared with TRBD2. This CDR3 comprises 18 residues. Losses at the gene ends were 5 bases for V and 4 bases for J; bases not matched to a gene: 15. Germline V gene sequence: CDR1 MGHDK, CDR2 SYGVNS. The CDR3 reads CASSLVGREVTFTGELFF. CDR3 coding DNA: TGTGCCAGCAGTTTAGTCGGGCGGGAGGTAACATTCACCGGGGAGCTGTTTTTT.

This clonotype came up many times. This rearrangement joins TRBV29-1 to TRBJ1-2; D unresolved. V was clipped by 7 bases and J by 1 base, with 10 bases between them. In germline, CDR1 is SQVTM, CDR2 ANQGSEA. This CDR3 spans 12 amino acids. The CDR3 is CSGDLHNYGYTF. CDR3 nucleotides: TGCAGCGGGGATTTACATAACTATGGCTACACCTTC.

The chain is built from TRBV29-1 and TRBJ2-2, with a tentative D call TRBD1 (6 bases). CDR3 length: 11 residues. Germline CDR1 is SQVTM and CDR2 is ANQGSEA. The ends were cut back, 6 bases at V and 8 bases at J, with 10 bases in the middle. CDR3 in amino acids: CSVPGQGELFF. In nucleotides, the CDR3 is TGCAGCGTCCCAGGACAGGGGGAGCTGTTTTTT.

For the CDR3, the DNA is TGCAGTGTCAGAAAACCGGGACAGGGGATTCAGCCCCAGCATTTT. Translated, it gives CSVRKPGQGIQPQHF. This chain connects TRBV20-1 to TRBJ1-5, with 10 bases fitting TRBD1. This CDR3 has 15 amino acids. Germline CDR1 is DFQATT and CDR2 is SNEGSKA (reference sequence). V gave up 7 bases and J gave up 6 bases; unmatched junction bases: 12.

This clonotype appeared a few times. The CDR3 nucleotides are TGCGCCAGCAGCTTATCCGGGATCAATCAGCCCCAGCATTTT. This encodes CASSLSGINQPQHF. This chain connects TRBV5-1 to TRBJ1-5; D not certain. The V end was cut by 2 bases, the J end by 3 bases, with 9 bases between. CDR3 length: 14 residues. The V gene's germline CDR1 is SGHRS and CDR2 YFSETQ.

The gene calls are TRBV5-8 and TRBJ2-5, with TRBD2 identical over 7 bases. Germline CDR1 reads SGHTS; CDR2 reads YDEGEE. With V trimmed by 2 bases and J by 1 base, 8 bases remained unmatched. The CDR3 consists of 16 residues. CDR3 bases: TGTGCCAGCAGCTTATGGGGGGGGAGAGGCCAAGAGACCCAGTACTTC. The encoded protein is CASSLWGGRGQETQYF.

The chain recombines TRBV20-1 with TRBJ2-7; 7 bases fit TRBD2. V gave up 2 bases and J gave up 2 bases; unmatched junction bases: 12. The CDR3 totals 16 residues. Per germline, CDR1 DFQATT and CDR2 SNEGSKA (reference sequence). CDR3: CSARWSGGSRPYEQYF. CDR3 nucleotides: TGCAGTGCTAGATGGTCGGGCGGGAGCCGTCCCTACGAGCAGTACTTC.

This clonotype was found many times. In DNA, the CDR3 is TGTGCCAGCAGCTTCGTCCAGGAGAACACTGAAGCTTTCTTT. It is translated as CASSFVQENTEAFF. V is TRBV11-3 and J is TRBJ1-1, with D unclear. CDR1 is SGHNT, CDR2 YENEEA, per germline. Trimming removed 3 bases from V and 1 base from J, with 9 bases in between. This CDR3 is built from 14 residues. The full variable domain, rest sourced from reference TRBV11-3 and TRBJ1-1, is EAGVVQSPRYKIIEKKQPVAFWCNPISGHNTLYWYLQNLGQGPELLIRYENEEAVDDSQLPKDRFSAERLKGVDSTLKIQPAELGDSAVYLCASSFVQENTEAFFGQGTRLTVV.

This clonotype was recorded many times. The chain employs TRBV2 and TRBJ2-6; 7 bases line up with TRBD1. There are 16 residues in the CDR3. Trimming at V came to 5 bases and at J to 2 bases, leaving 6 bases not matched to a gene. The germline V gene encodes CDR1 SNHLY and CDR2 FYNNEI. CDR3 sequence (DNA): TGTGCCAGCAGTTCCGAGGGGGCGGCTGGGGCCAACGTCCTGACTTTC. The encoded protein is CASSSEGAAGANVLTF.

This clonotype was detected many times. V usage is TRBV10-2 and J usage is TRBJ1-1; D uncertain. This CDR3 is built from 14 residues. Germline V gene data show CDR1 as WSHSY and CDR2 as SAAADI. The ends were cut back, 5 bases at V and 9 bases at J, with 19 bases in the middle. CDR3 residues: CASSPTDGRMKAFF. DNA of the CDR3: TGCGCCAGCAGTCCCACTGACGGGAGGATGAAAGCTTTCTTT.

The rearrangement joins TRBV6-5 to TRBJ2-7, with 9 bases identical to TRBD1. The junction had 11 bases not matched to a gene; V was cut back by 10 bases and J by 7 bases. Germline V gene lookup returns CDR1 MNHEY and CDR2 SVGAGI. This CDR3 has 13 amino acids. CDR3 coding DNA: TGTGCCACCAACAGGGGGCGGCTGGGGGAGCAGTACTTC. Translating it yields CATNRGRLGEQYF.

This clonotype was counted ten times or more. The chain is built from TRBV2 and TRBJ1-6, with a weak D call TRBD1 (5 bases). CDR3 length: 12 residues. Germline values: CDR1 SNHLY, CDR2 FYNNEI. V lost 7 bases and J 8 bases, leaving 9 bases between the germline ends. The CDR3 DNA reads TGTGCCAGCAAGAGGGGCGATTCACCCCTCCACTTT. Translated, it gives CASKRGDSPLHF.

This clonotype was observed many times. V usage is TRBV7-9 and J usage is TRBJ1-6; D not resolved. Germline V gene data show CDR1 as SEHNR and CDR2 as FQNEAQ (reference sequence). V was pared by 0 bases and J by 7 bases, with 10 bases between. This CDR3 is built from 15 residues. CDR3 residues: CASSLAASVNSPLHF. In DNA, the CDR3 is TGTGCCAGCAGCTTAGCTGCCTCTGTGAATTCACCCCTCCACTTT.

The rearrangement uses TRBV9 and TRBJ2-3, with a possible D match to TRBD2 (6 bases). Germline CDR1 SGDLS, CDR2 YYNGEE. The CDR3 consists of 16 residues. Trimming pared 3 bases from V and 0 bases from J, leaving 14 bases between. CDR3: CASSGWEGTSTDTQYF. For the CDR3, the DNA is TGTGCCAGCAGCGGCTGGGAAGGGACTAGCACAGATACGCAGTATTTT.

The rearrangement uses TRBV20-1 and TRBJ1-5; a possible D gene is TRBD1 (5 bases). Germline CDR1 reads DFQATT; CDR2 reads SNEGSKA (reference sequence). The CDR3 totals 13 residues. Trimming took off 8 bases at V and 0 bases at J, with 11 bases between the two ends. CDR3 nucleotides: TGCAGTTTAGCGGGGGGTAGCAATCAGCCCCAGCATTTT. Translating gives CSLAGGSNQPQHF.

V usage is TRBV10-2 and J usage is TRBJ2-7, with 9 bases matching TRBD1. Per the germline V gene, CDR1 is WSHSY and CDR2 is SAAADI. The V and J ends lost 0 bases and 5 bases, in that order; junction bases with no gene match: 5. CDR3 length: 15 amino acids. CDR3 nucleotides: TGCGCCAGCAGTGAGTCCGCGGGACAGGGCAACGAGCAGTACTTC. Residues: CASSESAGQGNEQYF.

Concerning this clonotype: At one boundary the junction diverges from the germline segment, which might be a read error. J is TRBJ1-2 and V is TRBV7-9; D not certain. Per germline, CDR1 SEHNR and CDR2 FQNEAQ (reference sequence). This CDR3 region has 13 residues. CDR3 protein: CANSFSTWIGYTF. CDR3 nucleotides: TGTGCCAACAGCTTCTCGACCTGGATTGGCTACACCTTC. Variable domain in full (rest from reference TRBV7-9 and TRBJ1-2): DTGVSQNPRHKITKRGQNVTFRCDPISEHNRLYWYRQTLGQGPEFLTYFQNEAQLEKSRLLSDRFSAERPKGSFSTLEIQRTEQGDSAMYLCANSFSTWIGYTFGSGTRLTVV.

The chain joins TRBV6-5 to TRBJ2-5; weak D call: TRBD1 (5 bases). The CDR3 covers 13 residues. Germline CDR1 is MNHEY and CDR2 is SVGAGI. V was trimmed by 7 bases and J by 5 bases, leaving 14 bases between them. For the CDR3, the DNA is TGTGCCAGCATGCCTTGGGGCGTCGAGACCCAGTACTTC. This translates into CASMPWGVETQYF.

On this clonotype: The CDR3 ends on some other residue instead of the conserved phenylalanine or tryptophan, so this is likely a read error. This CDR3 is CASRASSGRHQETQYL. DNA for the CDR3: TGTGCCAGCCGCGCGTCCTCCGGACGGCACCAAGAGACCCAGTACCTC. This rearrangement joins TRBV11-1 to TRBJ2-5; D uncertain. The CDR3 loop spans 16 amino acids. The V end was cut by 8 bases, the J end by 0 bases, with 19 bases between. CDR1 is SGHAT, CDR2 FQDESV, per germline (reference sequence).